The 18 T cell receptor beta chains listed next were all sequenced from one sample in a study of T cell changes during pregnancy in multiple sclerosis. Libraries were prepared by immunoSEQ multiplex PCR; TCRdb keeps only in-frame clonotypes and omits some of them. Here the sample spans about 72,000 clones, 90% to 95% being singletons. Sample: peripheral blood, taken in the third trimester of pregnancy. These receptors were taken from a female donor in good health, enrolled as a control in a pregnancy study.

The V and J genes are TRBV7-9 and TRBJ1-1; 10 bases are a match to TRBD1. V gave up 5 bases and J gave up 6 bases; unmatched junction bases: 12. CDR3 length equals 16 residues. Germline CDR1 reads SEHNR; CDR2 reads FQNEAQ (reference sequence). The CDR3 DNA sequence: TGTGCCAGCAGCCCTCACCGCGGACAGGGGGGCCCTGAAGCTTTCTTT. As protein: CASSPHRGQGGPEAFF.

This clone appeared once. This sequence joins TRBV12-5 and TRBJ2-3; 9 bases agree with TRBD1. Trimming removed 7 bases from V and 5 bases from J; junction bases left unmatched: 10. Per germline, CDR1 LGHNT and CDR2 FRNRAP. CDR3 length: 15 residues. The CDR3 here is CASAPPRTGEDTQYF. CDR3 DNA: TGTGCTAGTGCCCCACCGCGGACAGGGGAAGATACGCAGTATTTT.

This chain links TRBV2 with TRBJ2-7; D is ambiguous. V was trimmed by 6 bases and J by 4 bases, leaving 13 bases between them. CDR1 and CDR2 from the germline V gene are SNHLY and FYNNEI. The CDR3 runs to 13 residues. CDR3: CASSETVEYEQYF. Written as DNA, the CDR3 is TGTGCCAGCAGCGAGACGGTGGAGTACGAGCAGTACTTC.

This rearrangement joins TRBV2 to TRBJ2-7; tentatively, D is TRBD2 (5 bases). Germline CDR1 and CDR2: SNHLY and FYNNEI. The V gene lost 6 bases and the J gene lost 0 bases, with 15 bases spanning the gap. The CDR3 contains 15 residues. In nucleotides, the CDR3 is TGTGCCAGCAGCTTTGAGGGTCTTAGCTCCTACGAGCAGTACTTC. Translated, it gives CASSFEGLSSYEQYF.

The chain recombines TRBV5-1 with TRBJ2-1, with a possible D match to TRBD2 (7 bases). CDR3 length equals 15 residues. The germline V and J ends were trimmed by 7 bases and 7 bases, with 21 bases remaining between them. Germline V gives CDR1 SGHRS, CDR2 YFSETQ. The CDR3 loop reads CASGEGGASFNEQFF. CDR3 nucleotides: TGCGCCAGCGGGGAGGGGGGGGCCTCATTTAATGAGCAGTTCTTC.

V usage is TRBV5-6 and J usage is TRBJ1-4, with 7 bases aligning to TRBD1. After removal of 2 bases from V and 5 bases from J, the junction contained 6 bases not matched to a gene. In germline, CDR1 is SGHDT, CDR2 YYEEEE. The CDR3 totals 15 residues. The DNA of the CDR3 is TGTGCCAGCAGCTTACTGACAGGGCTAAATGAAAAACTGTTTTTT. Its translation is CASSLLTGLNEKLFF.

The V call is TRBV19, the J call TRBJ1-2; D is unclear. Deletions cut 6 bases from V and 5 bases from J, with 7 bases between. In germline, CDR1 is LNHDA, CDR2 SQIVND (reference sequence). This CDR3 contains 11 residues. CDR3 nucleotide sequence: TGTGCCAGTAGGAACGGGTATGGCTACACCTTC. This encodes CASRNGYGYTF.

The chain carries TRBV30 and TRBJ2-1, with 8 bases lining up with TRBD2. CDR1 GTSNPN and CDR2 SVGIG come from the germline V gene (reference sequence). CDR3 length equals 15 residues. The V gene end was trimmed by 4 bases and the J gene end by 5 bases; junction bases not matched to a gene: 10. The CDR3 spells CAWTIGLAGDNEQFF. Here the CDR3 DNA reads TGTGCCTGGACAATCGGGCTAGCGGGTGACAATGAGCAGTTCTTC.

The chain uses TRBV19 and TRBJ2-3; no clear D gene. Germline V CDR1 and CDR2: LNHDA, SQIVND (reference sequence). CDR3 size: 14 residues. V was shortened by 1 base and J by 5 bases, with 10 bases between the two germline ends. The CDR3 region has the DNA TGTGCCAGTAGTATAGCAACTATCAAAGATACGCAGTATTTT. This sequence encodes CASSIATIKDTQYF.

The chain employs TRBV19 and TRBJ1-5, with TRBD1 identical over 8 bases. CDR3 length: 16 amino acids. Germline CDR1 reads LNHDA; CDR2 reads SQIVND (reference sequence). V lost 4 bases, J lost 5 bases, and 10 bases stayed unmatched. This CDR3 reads CASSNRQGARYQPQHF. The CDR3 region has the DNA TGTGCCAGTAGTAACCGCCAGGGGGCGAGATATCAGCCCCAGCATTTT.

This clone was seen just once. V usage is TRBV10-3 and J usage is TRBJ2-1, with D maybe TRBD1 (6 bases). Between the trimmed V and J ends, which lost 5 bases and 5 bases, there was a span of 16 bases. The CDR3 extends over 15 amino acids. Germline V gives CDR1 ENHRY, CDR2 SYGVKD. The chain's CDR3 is CAISKQGPRDNEQFF. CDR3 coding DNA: TGTGCCATCAGTAAACAGGGCCCACGGGACAATGAGCAGTTCTTC.

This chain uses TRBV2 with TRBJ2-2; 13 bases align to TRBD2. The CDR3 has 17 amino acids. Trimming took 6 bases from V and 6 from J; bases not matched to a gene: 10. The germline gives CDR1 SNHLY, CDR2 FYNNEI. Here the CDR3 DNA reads TGTGCCAGCAGCATTAAGACTAGCGGGAGGTTCGCCGGGGAGCTGTTTTTT. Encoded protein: CASSIKTSGRFAGELFF.

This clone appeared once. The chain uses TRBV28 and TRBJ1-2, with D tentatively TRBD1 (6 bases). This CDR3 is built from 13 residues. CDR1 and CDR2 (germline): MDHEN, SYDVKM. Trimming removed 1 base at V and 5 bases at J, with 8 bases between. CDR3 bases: TGTGCCAGCAGTTTATCCCAGGGGTATGGCTACACCTTC. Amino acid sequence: CASSLSQGYGYTF.

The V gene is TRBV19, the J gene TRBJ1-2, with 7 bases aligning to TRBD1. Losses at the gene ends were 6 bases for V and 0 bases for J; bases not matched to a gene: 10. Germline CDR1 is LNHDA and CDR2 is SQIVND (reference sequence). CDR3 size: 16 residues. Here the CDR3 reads CASRRTQGGPNYGYTF. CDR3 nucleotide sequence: TGTGCCAGTAGGAGGACCCAGGGGGGCCCTAACTATGGCTACACCTTC.

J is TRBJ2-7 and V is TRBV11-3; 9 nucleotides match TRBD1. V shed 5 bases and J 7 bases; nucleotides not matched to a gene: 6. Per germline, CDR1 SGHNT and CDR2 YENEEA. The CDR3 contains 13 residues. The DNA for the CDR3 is TGTGCCAGCAGCCGGGTGGGACAGGGAGAGCAGTACTTC. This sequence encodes CASSRVGQGEQYF.

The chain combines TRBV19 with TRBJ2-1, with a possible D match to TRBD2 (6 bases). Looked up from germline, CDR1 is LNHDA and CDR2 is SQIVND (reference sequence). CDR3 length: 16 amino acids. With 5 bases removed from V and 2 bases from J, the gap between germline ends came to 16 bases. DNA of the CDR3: TGTGCCAGTAGTCCCTTGGACGGAGGGCCCTACAATGAGCAGTTCTTC. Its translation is CASSPLDGGPYNEQFF.

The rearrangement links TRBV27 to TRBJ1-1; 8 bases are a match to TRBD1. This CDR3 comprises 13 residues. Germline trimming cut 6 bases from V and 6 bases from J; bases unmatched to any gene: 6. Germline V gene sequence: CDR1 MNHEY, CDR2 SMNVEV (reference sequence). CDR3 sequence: CASRDRDSAEAFF. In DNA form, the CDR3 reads TGTGCCAGCAGGGACAGGGATTCCGCTGAAGCTTTCTTT.

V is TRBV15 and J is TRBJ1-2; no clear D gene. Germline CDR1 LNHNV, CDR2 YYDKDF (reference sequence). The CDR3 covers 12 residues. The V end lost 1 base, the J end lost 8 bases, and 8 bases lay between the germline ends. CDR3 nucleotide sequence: TGTGCCACCAGCAGAGGTTCATTCGGCTACACCTTC. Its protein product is CATSRGSFGYTF.